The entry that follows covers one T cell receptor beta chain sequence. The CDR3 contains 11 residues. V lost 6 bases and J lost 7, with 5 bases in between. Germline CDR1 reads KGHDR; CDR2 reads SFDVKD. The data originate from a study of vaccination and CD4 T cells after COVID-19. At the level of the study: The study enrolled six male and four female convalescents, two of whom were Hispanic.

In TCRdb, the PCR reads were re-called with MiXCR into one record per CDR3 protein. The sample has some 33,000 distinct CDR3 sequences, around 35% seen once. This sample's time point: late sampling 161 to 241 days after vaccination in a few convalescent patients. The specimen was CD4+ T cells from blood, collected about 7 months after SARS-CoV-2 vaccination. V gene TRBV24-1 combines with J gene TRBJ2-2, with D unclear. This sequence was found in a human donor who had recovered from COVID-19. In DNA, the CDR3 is TGTGCCACCAGTTTCGGCGGGGAGCTGTTTTTT. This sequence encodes CATSFGGELFF.